This T cell receptor beta chain was identified during a study of blood T cell repertoires in COVID-19. At the level of the study: Sites across the United States, Italy and Spain contributed samples from acute and convalescent COVID-19.

This CDR3 is built from 12 residues. CDR1 and CDR2 from the germline V gene are SQVTM and ANQGSEA. The ends were cut back, 6 bases at V and 0 bases at J, with 9 bases in the middle. This study enrolled people aged roughly 18 to 89 from about 24 US geographic areas. In the authors' methods: Nucleated cell counts were estimated from reference gene primer amplification. Assay used: immunoSEQ multiplex PCR; TCRdb lists only in-frame clones, some missing. V, J and clone size reflect that table, while D and trimming were determined from the DNA. The repertoire has around 300,000 clones, nearly 90% of them found once; the top ten carry about 1.5%.

The chain has TRBV29-1 and TRBJ2-7; TRBD1 might be the D (6 bases). This clonotype originated in a young woman with acute COVID-19. Sequenced: PBMCs or T cells enriched from blood (not recorded which). The CDR3 DNA is TGCAGCGTAGAACAGGGCTCCTACGAGCAGTACTTC. Its protein product is CSVEQGSYEQYF.